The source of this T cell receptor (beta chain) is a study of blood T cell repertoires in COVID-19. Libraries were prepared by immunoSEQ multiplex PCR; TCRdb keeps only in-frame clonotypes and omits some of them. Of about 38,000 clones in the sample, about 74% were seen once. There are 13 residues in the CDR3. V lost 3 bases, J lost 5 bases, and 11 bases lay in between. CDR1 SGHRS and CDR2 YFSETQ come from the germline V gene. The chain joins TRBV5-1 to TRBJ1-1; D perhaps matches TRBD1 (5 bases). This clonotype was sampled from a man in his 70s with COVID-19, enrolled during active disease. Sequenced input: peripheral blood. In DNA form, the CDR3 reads TGCGCCAGCAGCTCTACAGGTGGGACTGAAGCTTTCTTT. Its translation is CASSSTGGTEAFF.